The T cell receptor beta chain described here comes from a study of blood T cell repertoires in COVID-19. In germline, CDR1 is MDHEN, CDR2 SYDVKM. This CDR3 has 13 residues. Unmatched junction bases numbered 10, after V lost 8 bases and J lost 10 bases. Original handling: Using reference gene primer amplification, nucleated cell counts were estimated. Sequenced by immunoSEQ multiplex PCR; TCRdb stores in-frame clones only, minus some. From that table come the V and J calls and clone size; the DNA was used to work out D and trimming. Of around 280,000 clones listed, around nine tenths are singletons. Sequenced input: PBMCs or T cells enriched from blood (not recorded which). The TCR originated in a woman between 40 and 50 years old who had recovered from COVID-19. The V and J genes are TRBV28 and TRBJ2-1; TRBD1 agrees at 8 bases. CDR3 amino acids: CASLSSYRGEQFF. The CDR3 DNA follows: TGTGCCAGCCTCTCCTCCTACAGGGGGGAGCAGTTCTTC.